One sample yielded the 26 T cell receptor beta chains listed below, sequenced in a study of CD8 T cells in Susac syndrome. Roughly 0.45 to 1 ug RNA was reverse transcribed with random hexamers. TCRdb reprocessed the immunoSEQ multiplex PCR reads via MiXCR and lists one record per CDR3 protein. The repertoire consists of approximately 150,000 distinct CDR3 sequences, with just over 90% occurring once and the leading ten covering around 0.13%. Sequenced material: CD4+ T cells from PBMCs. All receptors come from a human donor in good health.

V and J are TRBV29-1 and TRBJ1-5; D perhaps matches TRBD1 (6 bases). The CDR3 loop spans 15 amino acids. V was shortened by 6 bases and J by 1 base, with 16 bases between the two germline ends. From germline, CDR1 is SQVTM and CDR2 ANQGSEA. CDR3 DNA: TGCAGCGTCGCCTTTGGGACATCAAGCAATCAGCCCCAGCATTTT. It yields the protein CSVAFGTSSNQPQHF.

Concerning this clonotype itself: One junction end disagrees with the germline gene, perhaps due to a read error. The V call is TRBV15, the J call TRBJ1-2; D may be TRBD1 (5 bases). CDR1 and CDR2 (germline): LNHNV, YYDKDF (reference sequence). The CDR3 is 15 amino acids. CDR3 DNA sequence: TGTGCCACCAGCAGAGGCGCCGGTGGGGCCTATGGCTACACTTTC. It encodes CATSRGAGGAYGYTF.

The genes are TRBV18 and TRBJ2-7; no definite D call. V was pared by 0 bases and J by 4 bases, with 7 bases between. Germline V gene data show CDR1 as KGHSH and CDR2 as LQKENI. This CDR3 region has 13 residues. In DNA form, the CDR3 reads TGTGCCAGCTCACCACCGACCGTATACGAGCAGTACTTC. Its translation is CASSPPTVYEQYF.

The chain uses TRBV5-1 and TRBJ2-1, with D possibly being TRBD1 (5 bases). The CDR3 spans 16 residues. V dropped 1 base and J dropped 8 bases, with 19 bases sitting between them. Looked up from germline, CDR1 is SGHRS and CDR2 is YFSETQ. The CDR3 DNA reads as TGCGCCAGCAGCTTGAGAGGACAAGGGAACCTGGATGAGCAGTTCTTC. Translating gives CASSLRGQGNLDEQFF.

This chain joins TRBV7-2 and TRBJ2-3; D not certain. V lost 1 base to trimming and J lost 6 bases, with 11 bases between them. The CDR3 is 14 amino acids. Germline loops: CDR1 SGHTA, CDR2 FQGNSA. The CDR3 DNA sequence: TGTGCCAGCAGCTTAGTGCCCCTGAGGGATACGCAGTATTTT. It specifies CASSLVPLRDTQYF.

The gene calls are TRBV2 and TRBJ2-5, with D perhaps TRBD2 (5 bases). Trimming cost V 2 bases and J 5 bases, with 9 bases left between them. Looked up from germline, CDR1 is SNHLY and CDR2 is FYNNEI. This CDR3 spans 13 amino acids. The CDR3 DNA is TGTGCCAGCAGTGAACGGCGCGGGGAGACCCAGTACTTC. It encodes CASSERRGETQYF.

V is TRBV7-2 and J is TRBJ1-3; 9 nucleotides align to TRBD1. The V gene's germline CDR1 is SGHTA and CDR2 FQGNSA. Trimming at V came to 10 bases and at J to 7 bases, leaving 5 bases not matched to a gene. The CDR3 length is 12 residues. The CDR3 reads CATRTGDNTIYF. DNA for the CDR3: TGTGCCACCAGGACAGGGGACAACACCATATATTTT.

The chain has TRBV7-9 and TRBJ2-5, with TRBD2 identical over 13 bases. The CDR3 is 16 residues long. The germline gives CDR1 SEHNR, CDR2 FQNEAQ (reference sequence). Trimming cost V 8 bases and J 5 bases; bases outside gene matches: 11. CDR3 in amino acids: CASLTGLAGDGETQYF. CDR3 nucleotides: TGTGCCAGCCTAACCGGACTAGCGGGGGATGGCGAGACCCAGTACTTC.

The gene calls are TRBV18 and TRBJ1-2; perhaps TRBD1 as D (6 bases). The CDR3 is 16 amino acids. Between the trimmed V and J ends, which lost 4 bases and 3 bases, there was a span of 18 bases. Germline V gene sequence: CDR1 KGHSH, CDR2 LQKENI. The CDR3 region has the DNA TGTGCCAGCTCACTCTTGACTGGGGGGCAGGACTATGGCTACACCTTC. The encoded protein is CASSLLTGGQDYGYTF.

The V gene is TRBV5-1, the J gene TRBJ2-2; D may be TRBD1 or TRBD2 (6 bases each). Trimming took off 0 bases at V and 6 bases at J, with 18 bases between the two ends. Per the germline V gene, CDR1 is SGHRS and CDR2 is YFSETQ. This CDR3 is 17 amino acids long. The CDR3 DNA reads TGCGCCAGCAGCTTGGCCGTGGGGGGCCAAGGGTCCGGGGAGCTGTTTTTT. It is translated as CASSLAVGGQGSGELFF.

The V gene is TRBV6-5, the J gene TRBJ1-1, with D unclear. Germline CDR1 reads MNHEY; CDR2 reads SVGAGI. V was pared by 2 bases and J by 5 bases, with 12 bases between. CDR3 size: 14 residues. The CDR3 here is CASSYTGGGTEAFF. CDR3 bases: TGTGCCAGCAGTTACACGGGTGGTGGAACTGAAGCTTTCTTT.

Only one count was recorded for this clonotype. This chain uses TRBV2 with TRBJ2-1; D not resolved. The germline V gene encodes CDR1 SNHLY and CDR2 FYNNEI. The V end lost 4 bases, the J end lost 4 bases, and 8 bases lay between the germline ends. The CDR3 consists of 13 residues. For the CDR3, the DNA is TGTGCCAGCAGTGCCGCCAGGTACAATGAGCAGTTCTTC. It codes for CASSAARYNEQFF.

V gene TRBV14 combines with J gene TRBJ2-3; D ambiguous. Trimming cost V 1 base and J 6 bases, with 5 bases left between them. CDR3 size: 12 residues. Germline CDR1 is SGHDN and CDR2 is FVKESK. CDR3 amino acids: CASSQAMDTQYF. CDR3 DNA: TGTGCCAGCAGCCAAGCAATGGATACGCAGTATTTT.

CDR3 residues: CASGQETQYF. The CDR3, as DNA: TGTGCCAGCGGACAAGAGACCCAGTACTTC. The chain couples TRBV2 to TRBJ2-5; D is ambiguous. Per the germline V gene, CDR1 is SNHLY and CDR2 is FYNNEI. V was shortened by 8 bases and J by 2 bases, with 3 bases between the two germline ends. There are 10 residues in the CDR3.

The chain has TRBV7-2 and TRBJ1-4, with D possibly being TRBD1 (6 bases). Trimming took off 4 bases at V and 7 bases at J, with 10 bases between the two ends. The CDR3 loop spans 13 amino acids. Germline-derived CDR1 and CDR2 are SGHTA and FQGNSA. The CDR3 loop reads CASSSEGGEKLFF. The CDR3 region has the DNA TGTGCCAGCAGCTCGGAAGGGGGTGAAAAACTGTTTTTT.

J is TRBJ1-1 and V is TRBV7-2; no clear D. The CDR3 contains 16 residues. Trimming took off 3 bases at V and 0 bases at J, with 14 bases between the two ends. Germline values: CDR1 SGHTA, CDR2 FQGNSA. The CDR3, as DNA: TGTGCCAGCAGCTTCCGCGGGCAGGCGGTGAACACTGAAGCTTTCTTT. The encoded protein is CASSFRGQAVNTEAFF.

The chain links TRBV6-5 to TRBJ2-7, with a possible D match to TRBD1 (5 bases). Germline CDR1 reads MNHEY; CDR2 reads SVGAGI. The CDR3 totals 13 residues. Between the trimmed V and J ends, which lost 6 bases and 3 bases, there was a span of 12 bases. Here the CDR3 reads CASRRTSYYEQYF. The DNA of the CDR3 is TGTGCCAGCAGACGGACATCCTACTACGAGCAGTACTTC.

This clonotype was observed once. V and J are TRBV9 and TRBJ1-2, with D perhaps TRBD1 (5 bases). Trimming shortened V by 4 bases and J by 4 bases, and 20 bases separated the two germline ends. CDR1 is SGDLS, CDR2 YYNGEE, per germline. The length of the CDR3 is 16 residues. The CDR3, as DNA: TGTGCCAGCAGCCCCGAAGGGACGGCAATTTCCTATGGCTACACCTTC. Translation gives CASSPEGTAISYGYTF.

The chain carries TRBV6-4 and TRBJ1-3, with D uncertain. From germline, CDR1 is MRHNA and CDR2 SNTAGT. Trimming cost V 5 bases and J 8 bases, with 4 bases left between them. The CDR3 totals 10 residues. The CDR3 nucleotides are TGTGCCAGCAGTTGTGACACCATATATTTT. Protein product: CASSCDTIYF.

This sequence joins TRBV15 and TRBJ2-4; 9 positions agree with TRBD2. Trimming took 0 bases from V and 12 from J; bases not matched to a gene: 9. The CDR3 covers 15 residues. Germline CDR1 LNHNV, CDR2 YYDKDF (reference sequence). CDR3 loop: CATSRDSYSGGDQYF. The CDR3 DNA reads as TGTGCCACCAGCAGAGATAGTTATAGCGGGGGAGATCAGTACTTC.

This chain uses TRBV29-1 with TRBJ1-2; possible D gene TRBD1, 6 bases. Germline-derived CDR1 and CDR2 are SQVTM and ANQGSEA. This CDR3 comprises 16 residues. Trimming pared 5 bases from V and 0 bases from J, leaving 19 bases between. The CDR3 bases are TGCAGCGTTATTTGGGGGGGCAGTCGAGCTAACTATGGCTACACCTTC. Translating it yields CSVIWGGSRANYGYTF.

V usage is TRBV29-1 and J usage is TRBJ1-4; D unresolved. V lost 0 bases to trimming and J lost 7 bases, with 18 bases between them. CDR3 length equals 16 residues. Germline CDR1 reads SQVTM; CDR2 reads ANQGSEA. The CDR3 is CSVEDLGMGAVEKLFF. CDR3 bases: TGCAGCGTTGAAGATCTAGGCATGGGAGCAGTTGAAAAACTGTTTTTT.

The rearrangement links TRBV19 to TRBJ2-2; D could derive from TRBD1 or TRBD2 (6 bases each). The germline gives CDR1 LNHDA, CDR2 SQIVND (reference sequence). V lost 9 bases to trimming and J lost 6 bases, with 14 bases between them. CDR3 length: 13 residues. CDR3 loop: CASRRGEAGELFF. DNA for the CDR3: TGTGCCAGCCGAAGGGGGGAAGCCGGGGAGCTGTTTTTT.

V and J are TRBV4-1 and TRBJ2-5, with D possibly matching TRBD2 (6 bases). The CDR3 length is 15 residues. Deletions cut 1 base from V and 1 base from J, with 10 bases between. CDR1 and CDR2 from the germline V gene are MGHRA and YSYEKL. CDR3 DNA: TGCGCCAGCAGCCAAGTAGGACTACTCCAAGAGACCCAGTACTTC. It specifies CASSQVGLLQETQYF.

DNA for the CDR3: TGTGCCAGCAGTTGGGGGCGGGAAACGGCTGGCTACACCTTC. As protein: CASSWGRETAGYTF. This chain joins TRBV6-5 and TRBJ1-2, with a tentative D call TRBD1 (6 bases). V gave up 4 bases and J gave up 7 bases, with 16 bases separating them. The CDR3 runs 14 residues. Germline loops: CDR1 MNHEY, CDR2 SVGAGI.

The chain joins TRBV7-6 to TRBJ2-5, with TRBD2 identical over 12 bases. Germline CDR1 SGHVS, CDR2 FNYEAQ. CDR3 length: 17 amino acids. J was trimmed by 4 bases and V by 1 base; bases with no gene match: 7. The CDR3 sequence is CASSLGAPSGGGETQYF. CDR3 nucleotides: TGTGCCAGCAGCTTAGGGGCTCCTAGCGGGGGGGGAGAGACCCAGTACTTC.